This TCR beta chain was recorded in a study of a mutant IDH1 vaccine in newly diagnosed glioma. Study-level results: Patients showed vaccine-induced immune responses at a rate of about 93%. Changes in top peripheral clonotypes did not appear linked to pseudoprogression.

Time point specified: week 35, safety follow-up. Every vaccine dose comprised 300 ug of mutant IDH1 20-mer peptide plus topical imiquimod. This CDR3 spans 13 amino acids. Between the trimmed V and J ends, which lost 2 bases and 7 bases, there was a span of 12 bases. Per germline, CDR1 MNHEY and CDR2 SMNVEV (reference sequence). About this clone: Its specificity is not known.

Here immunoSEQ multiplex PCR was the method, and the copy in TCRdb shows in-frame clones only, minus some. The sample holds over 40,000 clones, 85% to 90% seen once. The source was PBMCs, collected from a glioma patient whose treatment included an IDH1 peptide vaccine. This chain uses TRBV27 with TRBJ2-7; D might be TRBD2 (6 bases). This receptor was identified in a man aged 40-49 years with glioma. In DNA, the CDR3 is TGTGCCAGCAGTTTACTTAACCGGGAGGAGCAGTACTTC. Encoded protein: CASSLLNREEQYF.